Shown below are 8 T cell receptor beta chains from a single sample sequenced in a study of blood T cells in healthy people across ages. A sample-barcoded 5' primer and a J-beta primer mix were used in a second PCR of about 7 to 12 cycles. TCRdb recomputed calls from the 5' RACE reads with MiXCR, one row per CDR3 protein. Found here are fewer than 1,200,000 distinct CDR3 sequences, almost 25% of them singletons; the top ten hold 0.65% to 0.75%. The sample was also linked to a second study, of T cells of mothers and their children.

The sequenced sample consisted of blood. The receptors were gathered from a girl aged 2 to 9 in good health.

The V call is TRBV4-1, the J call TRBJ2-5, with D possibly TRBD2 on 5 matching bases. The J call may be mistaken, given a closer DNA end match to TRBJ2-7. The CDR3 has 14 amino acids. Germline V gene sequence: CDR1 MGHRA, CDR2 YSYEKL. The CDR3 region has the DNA TGCGCCAGCAGCCAAGTAGCGTCTACCTACGAGCAGTACTTC. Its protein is CASSQVASTYEQYF.

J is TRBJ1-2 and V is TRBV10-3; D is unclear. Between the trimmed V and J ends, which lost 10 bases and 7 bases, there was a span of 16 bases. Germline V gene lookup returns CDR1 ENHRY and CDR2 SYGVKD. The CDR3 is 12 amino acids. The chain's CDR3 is CATSGSFSGYTF. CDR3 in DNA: TGTGCCACCAGCGGCAGTTTTAGTGGCTACACCTTC.

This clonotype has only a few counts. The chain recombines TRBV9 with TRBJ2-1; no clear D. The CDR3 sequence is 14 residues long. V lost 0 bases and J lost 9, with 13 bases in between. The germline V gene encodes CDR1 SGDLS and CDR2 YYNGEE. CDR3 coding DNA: TGTGCCAGCAGCGTAGCGGCTGGGGTGGGTGAGCAGTTCTTC. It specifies CASSVAAGVGEQFF.

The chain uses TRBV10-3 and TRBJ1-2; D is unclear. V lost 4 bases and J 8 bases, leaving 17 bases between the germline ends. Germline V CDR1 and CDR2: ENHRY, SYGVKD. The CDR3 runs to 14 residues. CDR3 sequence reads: CAISGAPEGGGYTF. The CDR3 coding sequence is TGTGCCATCAGTGGGGCGCCAGAGGGAGGAGGCTACACCTTC.

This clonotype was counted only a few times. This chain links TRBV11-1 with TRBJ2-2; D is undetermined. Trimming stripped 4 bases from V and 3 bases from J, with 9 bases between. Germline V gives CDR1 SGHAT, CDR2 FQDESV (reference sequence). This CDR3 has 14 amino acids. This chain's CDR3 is CASSYQSHTGELFF. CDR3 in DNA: TGTGCCAGCAGCTACCAGTCCCACACCGGGGAGCTGTTTTTT.

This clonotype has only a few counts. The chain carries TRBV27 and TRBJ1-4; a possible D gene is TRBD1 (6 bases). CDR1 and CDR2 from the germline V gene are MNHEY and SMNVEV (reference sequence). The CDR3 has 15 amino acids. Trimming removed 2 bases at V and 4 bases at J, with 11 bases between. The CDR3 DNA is TGTGCCAGCAGTTTACGAGACAGGCGTAATGAAAAACTGTTTTTT. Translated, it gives CASSLRDRRNEKLFF.

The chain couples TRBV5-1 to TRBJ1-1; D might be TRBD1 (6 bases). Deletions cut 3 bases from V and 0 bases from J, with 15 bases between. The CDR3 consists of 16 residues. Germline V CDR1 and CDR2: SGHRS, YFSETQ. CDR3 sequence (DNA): TGCGCCAGCAGCTGGACAGTCCAGAGTGTGAACACTGAAGCTTTCTTT. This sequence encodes CASSWTVQSVNTEAFF.

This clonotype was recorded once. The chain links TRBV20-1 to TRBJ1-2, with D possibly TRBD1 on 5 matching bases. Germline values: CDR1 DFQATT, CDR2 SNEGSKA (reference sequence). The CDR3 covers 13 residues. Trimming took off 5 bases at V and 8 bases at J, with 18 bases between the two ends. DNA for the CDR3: TGCAGTGCTCGGCTTGGGGACCTGGAGGGCTACACCTTC. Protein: CSARLGDLEGYTF.